The next 10 T cell receptor beta chains were all read from a single sample in a study of cytomegalovirus exposure and HLA in healthy donors. The primer mix had 60 Vbeta and 13 Jbeta primers. The assay was immunoSEQ multiplex PCR, and TCRdb's table has in-frame clones only and misses some. The sample has fewer than 40,000 clones; about nine tenths are singletons. The sequenced sample consisted of PBMCs. The receptors originated from a woman aged 40-49 years in good health and CMV-seropositive.

The chain carries TRBV7-9 and TRBJ1-5; unclear D gene. The ends were cut back, 3 bases at V and 7 bases at J, with 10 bases in the middle. This CDR3 region has 13 residues. Germline V lookup: CDR1 SEHNR, CDR2 FQNEAQ (reference sequence). The CDR3 DNA reads as TGTGCCAGCAGCTTCGCGGAATTGCAGCCCCAGCATTTT. Its protein product is CASSFAELQPQHF.

The V call is TRBV7-2, the J call TRBJ2-3; 11 positions match TRBD2. CDR3 length: 17 amino acids. J was trimmed by 1 base and V by 5 bases; bases with no gene match: 8. Germline lookup yields CDR1 SGHTA and CDR2 FQGNSA. The CDR3 nucleotides are TGTGCCAGCAGCCTTGGACTAGCGGGCGCTCGCACAGATACGCAGTATTTT. Its translation is CASSLGLAGARTDTQYF.

V usage is TRBV27 and J usage is TRBJ1-3; perhaps TRBD1 as D (5 bases). CDR1 and CDR2 from the germline V gene are MNHEY and SMNVEV (reference sequence). The CDR3 sequence is 16 residues long. The V end was cut by 3 bases, the J end by 0 bases, with 12 bases between. CDR3 residues: CASSLDARASGNTIYF. CDR3 bases: TGTGCCAGCAGTTTGGACGCCAGGGCCTCTGGAAACACCATATATTTT.

The chain carries TRBV7-2 and TRBJ2-7, with TRBD1 identical over 9 bases. The germline V gene encodes CDR1 SGHTA and CDR2 FQGNSA. CDR3 size: 14 residues. The trim removed 5 bases at V and 7 bases at J, leaving 9 bases unmatched. The CDR3 DNA reads as TGTGCCAGCAGCCCCAGGGACAGGGTCGGAGAGCAGTACTTC. Encoded protein: CASSPRDRVGEQYF. Filled out from reference TRBV7-2 and TRBJ2-7, the complete variable domain reads GAGVSQSPSNKVTEKGKDVELRCDPISGHTALYWYRQSLGQGLEFLIYFQGNSAPDKSGLPSDRFSAERTGGSVSTLTIQRTQQEDSAVYLCASSPRDRVGEQYFGPGTRLTVT.

The V gene is TRBV30, the J gene TRBJ2-5; a possible D gene is TRBD2 (6 bases). The CDR3 extends over 15 amino acids. V gave up 2 bases and J gave up 0 bases, with 13 bases separating them. Germline V CDR1 and CDR2: GTSNPN, SVGIG (reference sequence). CDR3 residues: CAWSKGSGYQETQYF. DNA for the CDR3: TGTGCCTGGAGTAAGGGTAGCGGATACCAAGAGACCCAGTACTTC.

Details on this clone: A read error may produce the germline difference seen at one junction end. The chain links TRBV11-1 to TRBJ1-4; D is perhaps TRBD1 (5 bases). The CDR3 contains 16 residues. The germline CDR1 and CDR2 sequences are SGHAT and FQDESV (reference sequence). The CDR3 region is CASSLNSGVIFEELFF. CDR3 nucleotides: TGTGCCAGCAGCTTAAACTCGGGGGTAATTTTTGAAGAACTGTTTTTT.

V is TRBV7-9 and J is TRBJ2-3; weak D call: TRBD2 (6 bases). The V end was cut by 3 bases, the J end by 9 bases, with 16 bases between. Germline values: CDR1 SEHNR, CDR2 FQNEAQ (reference sequence). The CDR3 contains 14 residues. CDR3 protein: CASSFAGNQGTQYF. The DNA for the CDR3 is TGTGCCAGCAGCTTCGCGGGGAACCAAGGCACGCAGTATTTT.

The V call is TRBV6-5, the J call TRBJ2-2; D unclear. The germline V and J ends were trimmed by 2 bases and 6 bases, with 16 bases remaining between them. CDR1 MNHEY and CDR2 SVGAGI come from the germline V gene. The CDR3 covers 16 residues. The CDR3 region has the DNA TGTGCCAGCAGTTACGTTTCCCCCCAGGCAGCCGGGGAGCTGTTTTTT. Amino acid sequence: CASSYVSPQAAGELFF.

The chain couples TRBV7-3 to TRBJ2-2; tentative D call: TRBD2 (6 bases). V was pared by 8 bases and J by 4 bases, with 17 bases between. The CDR3 totals 15 residues. Germline CDR1 and CDR2: SGHTA and FQGTGA. The CDR3 DNA reads TGTGCCAGCCGACCGCGGGGCTTGGGCACCGGGGAGCTGTTTTTT. Amino acids: CASRPRGLGTGELFF.

The V and J genes are TRBV18 and TRBJ2-3; D possibly corresponds to TRBD1 (6 bases). Trimming removed 0 bases at V and 3 bases at J, with 13 bases between. Germline CDR1 KGHSH, CDR2 LQKENI. This CDR3 is 16 amino acids long. The CDR3 sequence is CASSPPTKGTTDTQYF. CDR3 DNA sequence: TGTGCCAGCTCACCACCGACTAAGGGGACAACAGATACGCAGTATTTT.